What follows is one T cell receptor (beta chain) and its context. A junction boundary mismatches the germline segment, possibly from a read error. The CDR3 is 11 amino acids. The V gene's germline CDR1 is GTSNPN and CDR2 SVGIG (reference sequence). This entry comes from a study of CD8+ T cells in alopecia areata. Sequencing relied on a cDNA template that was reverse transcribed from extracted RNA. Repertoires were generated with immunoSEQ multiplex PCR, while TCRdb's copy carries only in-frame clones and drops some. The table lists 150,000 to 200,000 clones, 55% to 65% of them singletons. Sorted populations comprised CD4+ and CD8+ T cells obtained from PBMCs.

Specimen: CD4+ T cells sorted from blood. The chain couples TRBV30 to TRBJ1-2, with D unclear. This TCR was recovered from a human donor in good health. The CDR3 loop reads CAWSAASVSNF. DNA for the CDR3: TGTGCCTGGAGTGCGGCCTCTGTTTCGAACTTC.